This T cell receptor beta chain stems from a study of cytomegalovirus exposure and HLA in healthy donors. Study-level information: Within an early data release were 85 million or so unique TCRs drawn from HLA-typed donors.

PCR used 60 Vbeta primers and 13 Jbeta primers. The table came from immunoSEQ multiplex PCR; TCRdb's copy has only in-frame clones and leaves some out. The sample carries about 120,000 clones, about 77% recorded once. The CDR3 consists of 16 residues. Between the trimmed V and J ends, which lost 0 bases and 7 bases, there was a span of 16 bases. Germline V gene sequence: CDR1 MNHNY, CDR2 SVGAGI (reference sequence). The sample holds one count of this clone. V and J are TRBV6-6 and TRBJ1-5; tentative D call: TRBD1 (6 bases). This TCR was sampled from a young woman in good health and CMV-seropositive. Sequencing used PBMCs. The CDR3 DNA is TGTGCCAGCAGTTACTCCCAGGGGCCCCCACCCCAGCCCCAGCATTTT. Translated, it gives CASSYSQGPPPQPQHF.